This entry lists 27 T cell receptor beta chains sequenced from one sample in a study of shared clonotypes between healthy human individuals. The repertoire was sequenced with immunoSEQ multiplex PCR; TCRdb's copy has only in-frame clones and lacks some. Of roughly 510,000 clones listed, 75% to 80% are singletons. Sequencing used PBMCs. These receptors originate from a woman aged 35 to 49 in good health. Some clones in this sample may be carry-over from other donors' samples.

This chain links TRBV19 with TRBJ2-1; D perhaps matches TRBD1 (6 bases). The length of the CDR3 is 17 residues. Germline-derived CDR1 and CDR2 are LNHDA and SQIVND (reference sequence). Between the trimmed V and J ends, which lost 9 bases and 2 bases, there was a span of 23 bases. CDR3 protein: CASARPGRTATYNEQFF. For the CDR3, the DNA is TGTGCCAGCGCCCGTCCAGGGCGGACAGCGACCTACAATGAGCAGTTCTTC. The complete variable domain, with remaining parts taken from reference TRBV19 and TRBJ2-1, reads DGGITQSPKYLFRKEGQNVTLSCEQNLNHDAMYWYRQDPGQGLRLIYYSQIVNDFQKGDIAEGYSVSREKKESFPLTVTSAQKNPTAFYLCASARPGRTATYNEQFFGPGTRLTVL.

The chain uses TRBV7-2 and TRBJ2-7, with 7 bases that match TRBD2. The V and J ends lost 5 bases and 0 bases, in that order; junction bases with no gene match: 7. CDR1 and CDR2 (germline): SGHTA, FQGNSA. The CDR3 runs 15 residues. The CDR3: CASSTSGTSSYEQYF. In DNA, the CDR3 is TGTGCCAGCAGCACCAGCGGGACCAGCTCCTACGAGCAGTACTTC. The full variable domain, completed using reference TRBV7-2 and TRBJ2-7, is GAGVSQSPSNKVTEKGKDVELRCDPISGHTALYWYRQSLGQGLEFLIYFQGNSAPDKSGLPSDRFSAERTGGSVSTLTIQRTQQEDSAVYLCASSTSGTSSYEQYFGPGTRLTVT.

CDR3 DNA sequence: TGTGCCAGCACGGGACAGGGGATCTACAATGAGCAGTTCTTC. Its translation is CASTGQGIYNEQFF. V and J are TRBV11-1 and TRBJ2-1; TRBD1 agrees at 10 bases. Losses at the gene ends were 7 bases for V and 3 bases for J; bases not matched to a gene: 3. CDR3 length: 14 amino acids. Germline CDR1 SGHAT, CDR2 FQDESV (reference sequence).

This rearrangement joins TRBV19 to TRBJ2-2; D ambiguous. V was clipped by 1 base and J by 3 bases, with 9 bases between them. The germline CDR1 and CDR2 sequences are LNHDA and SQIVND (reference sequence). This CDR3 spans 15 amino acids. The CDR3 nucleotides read TGTGCCAGTAGTATAGGGGCGGATCACACCGGGGAGCTGTTTTTT. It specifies CASSIGADHTGELFF.

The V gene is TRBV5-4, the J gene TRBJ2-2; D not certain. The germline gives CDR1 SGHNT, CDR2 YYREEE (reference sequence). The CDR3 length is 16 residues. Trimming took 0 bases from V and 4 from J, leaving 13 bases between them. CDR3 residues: CASSLERIQVTGELFF. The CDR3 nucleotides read TGTGCCAGCAGCTTGGAAAGAATTCAGGTCACCGGGGAGCTGTTTTTT.

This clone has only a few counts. CDR3 region: CASSLIAGVNTEAFF. In DNA, the CDR3 is TGTGCCAGCAGCTTAATCGCAGGAGTGAACACTGAAGCTTTCTTT. The chain employs TRBV7-2 and TRBJ1-1, with D unclear. Germline CDR1 and CDR2: SGHTA and FQGNSA. Trimming left V 2 bases short and J 0 bases short, with 10 bases between. The CDR3 extends over 15 amino acids.

The CDR3 reads CASSQEKASGRETQYF. For the CDR3, the DNA is TGTGCCAGCAGCCAGGAGAAGGCTAGCGGACGAGAGACCCAGTACTTC. The chain has TRBV28 and TRBJ2-5, with TRBD2 matching 7 bases. From germline, CDR1 is MDHEN and CDR2 SYDVKM. V lost 6 bases to trimming and J lost 4 bases; unmatched junction nucleotides: 14. The CDR3 is 16 amino acids. Full variable domain (rest looked up from reference TRBV28 and TRBJ2-5): DVKVTQSSRYLVKRTGEKVFLECVQDMDHENMFWYRQDPGLGLRLIYFSYDVKMKEKGDIPEGYSVSREKKERFSLILESASTNQTSMYLCASSQEKASGRETQYFGPGTRLLVL.

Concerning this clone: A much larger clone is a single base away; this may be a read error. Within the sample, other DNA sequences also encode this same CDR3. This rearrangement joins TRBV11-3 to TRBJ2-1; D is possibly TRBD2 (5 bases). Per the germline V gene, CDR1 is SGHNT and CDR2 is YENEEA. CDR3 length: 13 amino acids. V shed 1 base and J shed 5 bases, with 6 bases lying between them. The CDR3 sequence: CASSLGGDNEQFF. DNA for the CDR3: TGTGCCAGCAGCTTAGGGGGAGACAATGAGCAGTTCTTC.

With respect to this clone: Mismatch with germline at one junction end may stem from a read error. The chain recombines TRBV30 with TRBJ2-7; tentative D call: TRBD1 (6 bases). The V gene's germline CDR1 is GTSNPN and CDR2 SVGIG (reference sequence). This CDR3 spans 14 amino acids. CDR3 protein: CAWSVFPGHTDTRF. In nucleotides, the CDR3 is TGTGCCTGGAGTGTCTTTCCGGGACACACTGATACTCGCTTC. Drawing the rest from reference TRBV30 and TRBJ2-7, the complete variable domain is SQTIHQWPATLVQPVGSPLSLECTVEGTSNPNLYWYRQAAGRGLQLLFYSVGIGQISSEVPQNLSASRPQDRQFILSSKKLLLSDSGFYLCAWSVFPGHTDTRFGPGTRLTVT.

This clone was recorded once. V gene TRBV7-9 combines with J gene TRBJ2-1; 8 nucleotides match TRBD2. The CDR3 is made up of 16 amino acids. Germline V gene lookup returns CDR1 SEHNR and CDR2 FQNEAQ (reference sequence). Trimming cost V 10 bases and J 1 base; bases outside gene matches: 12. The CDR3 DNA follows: TGTGCCACCGGGGTAACTAGCGGACCTTCCTACAATGAGCAGTTCTTC. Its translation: CATGVTSGPSYNEQFF.

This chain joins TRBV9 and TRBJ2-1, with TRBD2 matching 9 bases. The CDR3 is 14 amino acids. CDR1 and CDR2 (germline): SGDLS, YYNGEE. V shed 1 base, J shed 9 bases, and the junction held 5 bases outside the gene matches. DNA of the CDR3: TGTGCCAGCAGCGTATTGCGGGAGGGGAGTGAGCAGTTCTTC. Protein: CASSVLREGSEQFF.

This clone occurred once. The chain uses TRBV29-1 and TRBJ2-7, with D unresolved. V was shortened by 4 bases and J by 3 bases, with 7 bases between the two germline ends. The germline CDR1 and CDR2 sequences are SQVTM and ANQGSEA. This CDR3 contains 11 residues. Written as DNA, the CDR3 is TGCAGCGTTGGAGTTGACTACGAGCAGTACTTC. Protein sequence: CSVGVDYEQYF.

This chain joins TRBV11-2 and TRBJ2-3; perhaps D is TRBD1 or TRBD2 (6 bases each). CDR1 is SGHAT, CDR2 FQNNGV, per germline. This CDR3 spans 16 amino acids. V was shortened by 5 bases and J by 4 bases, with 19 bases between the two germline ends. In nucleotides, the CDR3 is TGTGCCAGCAGCCCCATGATTGGGGGGCAATCAGATACGCAGTATTTT. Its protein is CASSPMIGGQSDTQYF. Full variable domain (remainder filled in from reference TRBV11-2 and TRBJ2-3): EAGVAQSPRYKIIEKRQSVAFWCNPISGHATLYWYQQILGQGPKLLIQFQNNGVVDDSQLPKDRFSAERLKGVDSTLKIQPAKLEDSAVYLCASSPMIGGQSDTQYFGPGTRLTVL.

The CDR3 sequence: CASSPSGTKNNEQFF. CDR3 coding DNA: TGTGCCAGCAGCCCCTCCGGGACTAAAAACAATGAGCAGTTCTTC. This chain links TRBV11-1 with TRBJ2-1; 7 bases align to TRBD2. Germline lookup yields CDR1 SGHAT and CDR2 FQDESV (reference sequence). The CDR3 consists of 15 residues. V lost 5 bases, J lost 5 bases, and 9 bases stayed unmatched.

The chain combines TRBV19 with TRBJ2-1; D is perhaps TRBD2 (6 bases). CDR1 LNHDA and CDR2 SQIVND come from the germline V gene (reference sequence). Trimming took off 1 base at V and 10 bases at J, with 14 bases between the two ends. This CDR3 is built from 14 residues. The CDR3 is CASSIGASAGEQFF. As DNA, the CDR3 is TGTGCCAGTAGTATAGGAGCTAGCGCGGGCGAGCAGTTCTTC. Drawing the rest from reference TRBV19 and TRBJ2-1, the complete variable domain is DGGITQSPKYLFRKEGQNVTLSCEQNLNHDAMYWYRQDPGQGLRLIYYSQIVNDFQKGDIAEGYSVSREKKESFPLTVTSAQKNPTAFYLCASSIGASAGEQFFGPGTRLTVL.

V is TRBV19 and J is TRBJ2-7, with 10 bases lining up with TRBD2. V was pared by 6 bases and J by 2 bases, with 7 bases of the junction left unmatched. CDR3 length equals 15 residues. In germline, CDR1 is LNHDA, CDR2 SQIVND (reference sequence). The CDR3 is CASRNEREGTYEQYF. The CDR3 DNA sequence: TGTGCCAGTAGAAACGAGCGGGAGGGAACCTACGAGCAGTACTTC.

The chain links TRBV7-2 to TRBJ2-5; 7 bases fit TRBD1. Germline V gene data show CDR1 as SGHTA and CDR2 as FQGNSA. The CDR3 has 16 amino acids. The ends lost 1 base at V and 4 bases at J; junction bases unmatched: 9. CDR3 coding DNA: TGTGCCAGCAGCTTAGAGGTATGGGACAGTGGAGAGACCCAGTACTTC. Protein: CASSLEVWDSGETQYF.

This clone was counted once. The CDR3 loop is CAIRQENYGYTF. As DNA, the CDR3 is TGTGCCATTCGGCAGGAAAACTATGGCTACACCTTC. The V gene is TRBV28, the J gene TRBJ1-2; no clear D. CDR3 length equals 12 residues. Germline V gene sequence: CDR1 MDHEN, CDR2 SYDVKM. The V end lost 10 bases, the J end lost 2 bases, and 11 bases lay between the germline ends.

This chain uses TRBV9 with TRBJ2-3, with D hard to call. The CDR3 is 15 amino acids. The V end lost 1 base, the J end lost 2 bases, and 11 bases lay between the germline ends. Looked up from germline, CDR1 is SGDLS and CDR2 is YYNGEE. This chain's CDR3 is CASSVWADSTDTQYF. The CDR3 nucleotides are TGTGCCAGCAGCGTATGGGCCGACTCCACAGATACGCAGTATTTT.

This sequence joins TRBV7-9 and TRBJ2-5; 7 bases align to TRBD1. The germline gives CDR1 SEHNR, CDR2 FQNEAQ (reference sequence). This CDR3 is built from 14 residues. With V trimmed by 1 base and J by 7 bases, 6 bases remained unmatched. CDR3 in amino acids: CASSLGQGGVTQYF. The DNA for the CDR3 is TGTGCCAGCAGCTTAGGACAGGGTGGAGTGACCCAGTACTTC.

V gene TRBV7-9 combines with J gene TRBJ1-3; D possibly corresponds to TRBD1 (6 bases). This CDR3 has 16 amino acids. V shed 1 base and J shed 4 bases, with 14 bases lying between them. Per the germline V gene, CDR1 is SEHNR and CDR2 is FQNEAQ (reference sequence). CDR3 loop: CASSLVGGFFGNTIYF. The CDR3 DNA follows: TGTGCCAGCAGCTTAGTGGGGGGCTTCTTCGGAAACACCATATATTTT.

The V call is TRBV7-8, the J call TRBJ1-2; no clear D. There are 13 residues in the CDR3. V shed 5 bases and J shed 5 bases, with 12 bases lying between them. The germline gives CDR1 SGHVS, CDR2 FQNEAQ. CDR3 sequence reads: CASSPDGRYGYTF. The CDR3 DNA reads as TGTGCCAGCAGCCCAGACGGACGGTATGGCTACACCTTC. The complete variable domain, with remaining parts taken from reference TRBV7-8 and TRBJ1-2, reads GAGVSQSPRYKVAKRGQDVALRCDPISGHVSLFWYQQALGQGPEFLTYFQNEAQLDKSGLPSDRFFAERPEGSVSTLKIQRTQQEDSAVYLCASSPDGRYGYTFGSGTRLTVV.

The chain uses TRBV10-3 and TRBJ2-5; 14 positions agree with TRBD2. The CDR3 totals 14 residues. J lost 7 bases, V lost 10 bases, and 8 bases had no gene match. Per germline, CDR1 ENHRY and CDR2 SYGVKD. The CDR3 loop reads CASSGTSGRGTQYF. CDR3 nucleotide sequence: TGTGCCAGCTCCGGGACTAGCGGGAGAGGGACCCAGTACTTC.

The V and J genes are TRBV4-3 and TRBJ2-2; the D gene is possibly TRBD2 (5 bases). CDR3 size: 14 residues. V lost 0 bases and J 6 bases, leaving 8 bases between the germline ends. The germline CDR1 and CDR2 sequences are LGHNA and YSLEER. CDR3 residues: CASSQDRGAGELFF. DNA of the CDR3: TGCGCCAGCAGCCAAGATCGGGGTGCCGGGGAGCTGTTTTTT.

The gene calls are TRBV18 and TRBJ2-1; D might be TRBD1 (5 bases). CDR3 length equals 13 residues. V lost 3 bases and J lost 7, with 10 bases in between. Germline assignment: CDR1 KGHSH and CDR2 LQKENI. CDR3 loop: CASSPSQGNEQFF. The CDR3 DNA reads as TGTGCCAGCTCACCGAGCCAGGGAAATGAGCAGTTCTTC.

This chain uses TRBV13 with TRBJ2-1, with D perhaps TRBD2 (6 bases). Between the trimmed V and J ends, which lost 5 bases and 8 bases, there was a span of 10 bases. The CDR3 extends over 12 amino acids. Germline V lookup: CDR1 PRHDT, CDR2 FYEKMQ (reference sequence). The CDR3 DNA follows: TGTGCCAGCAGCCGGGGCGGGGATGAGCAGTTCTTC. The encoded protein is CASSRGGDEQFF.

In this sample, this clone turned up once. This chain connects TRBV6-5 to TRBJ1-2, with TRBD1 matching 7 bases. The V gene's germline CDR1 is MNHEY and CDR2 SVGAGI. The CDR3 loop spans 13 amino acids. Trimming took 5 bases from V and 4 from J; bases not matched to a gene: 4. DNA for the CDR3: TGTGCCAGCAGTGGGACAGAGATCTATGGCTACACCTTC. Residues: CASSGTEIYGYTF.